Following are 24 T cell receptor beta chains from one sample sequenced in a study of T cells in Graves' hyperthyroidism and ophthalmopathy. Amplification yielded TCR beta CDR3 regions, with RNA transcripts as the source. TCR CDR3 regions were first amplified by RT-PCR with HTBI primers. MiXCR, run by TCRdb on the multiplex PCR reads, gives a single entry per CDR3 protein. The sample has fewer than 450,000 distinct CDR3 sequences; approximately 18% are singletons. The sample taken for sequencing was blood. These receptor sequences come from a woman aged 25-40 years with Graves' hyperthyroidism that later progressed to Graves' ophthalmopathy.

This clonotype was observed a handful of times. The rearrangement uses TRBV5-1 and TRBJ2-1, with D possibly TRBD1 on 5 matching bases. The length of the CDR3 is 11 residues. The V end lost 4 bases, the J end lost 10 bases, and 9 bases lay between the germline ends. Looked up from germline, CDR1 is SGHRS and CDR2 is YFSETQ. The CDR3 reads CASSRGQEQFF. The CDR3 DNA sequence: TGCGCCAGCAGCCGAGGACAAGAGCAGTTCTTC. Using reference TRBV5-1 and TRBJ2-1 for the parts outside the CDR3, the full variable domain is KAGVTQTPRYLIKTRGQQVTLSCSPISGHRSVSWYQQTPGQGLQFLFEYFSETQRNKGNFPGRFSGRQFSNSRSEMNVSTLELGDSALYLCASSRGQEQFFGPGTRLTVL.

This clonotype was counted many times. CDR3 bases: TGTGCCAGCAGTTCGCCCCGACTAGCGGGAGTGGTAGATACGCAGTATTTT. Its protein product is CASSSPRLAGVVDTQYF. The chain employs TRBV27 and TRBJ2-3, with 12 bases fitting TRBD2. Germline trimming cut 4 bases from V and 5 bases from J; bases unmatched to any gene: 10. Germline V gives CDR1 MNHEY, CDR2 SMNVEV (reference sequence). This CDR3 has 17 residues.

The sample holds many counts of this clonotype. V gene TRBV20-1 combines with J gene TRBJ1-5; no definite D call. Germline V lookup: CDR1 DFQATT, CDR2 SNEGSKA (reference sequence). Trimming left V 1 base short and J 0 bases short, with 10 bases between. The CDR3 runs 15 residues. The chain's CDR3 is CSARVIPSSNQPQHF. The DNA of the CDR3 is TGCAGTGCTAGAGTTATCCCCAGTAGCAATCAGCCCCAGCATTTT.

Concerning this clonotype: Since a much larger clone is just one base distant, this may be a read error. V is TRBV27 and J is TRBJ2-1; D is uncertain. The V end lost 5 bases, the J end lost 10 bases, and 12 bases lay between the germline ends. CDR1 and CDR2 (germline): MNHEY, SMNVEV (reference sequence). The CDR3 is made up of 12 amino acids. CDR3 bases: TGTGCCAGCAGTCGCTCGCTTTCCGAGCAGTTCTTC. Encoded protein: CASSRSLSEQFF.

This chain uses TRBV2 with TRBJ2-4, with D hard to call. The V end lost 3 bases, the J end lost 8 bases, and 14 bases lay between the germline ends. CDR1 SNHLY and CDR2 FYNNEI come from the germline V gene. The CDR3 extends over 14 amino acids. As DNA, the CDR3 is TGTGCCAGCAGTGATGGCGTAGGGCTGCACATTCAGTACTTC. Translating it yields CASSDGVGLHIQYF.

This clonotype has a count of ten or more. The V gene is TRBV5-6, the J gene TRBJ2-3; D possibly corresponds to TRBD2 (6 bases). There are 15 residues in the CDR3. Trimming stripped 5 bases from V and 0 bases from J, with 13 bases between. Germline V gene data show CDR1 as SGHDT and CDR2 as YYEEEE. The CDR3 nucleotides read TGTGCCAGCAGACAAATCGGGGGAAGCACAGATACGCAGTATTTT. Its translation: CASRQIGGSTDTQYF.

This clonotype showed up many times. The chain recombines TRBV11-2 with TRBJ2-1; 14 bases fit TRBD2. The CDR3 runs to 19 residues. The V segment lost 7 bases and the J segment 8 bases; nucleotides outside the gene matches: 19. Germline CDR1 and CDR2: SGHAT and FQNNGV. The CDR3 reads CASTWTGFSGLAGADEQFF. The CDR3 coding sequence is TGTGCCAGCACCTGGACGGGGTTCTCGGGACTAGCGGGAGCCGATGAGCAGTTCTTC.

The V call is TRBV12-3 or TRBV12-4, the J call TRBJ1-1, with D uncertain. V was shortened by 7 bases and J by 1 base, with 7 bases between the two germline ends. CDR3 length: 12 residues. CDR3: CASMEGNTEAFF. The CDR3 DNA reads TGTGCCAGCATGGAGGGGAACACTGAAGCTTTCTTT.

At least ten counts were recorded for this clonotype. The genes are TRBV11-2 and TRBJ2-1; tentative D call: TRBD1 (6 bases). Trimming took off 5 bases at V and 8 bases at J, with 16 bases between the two ends. Germline-derived CDR1 and CDR2 are SGHAT and FQNNGV. The CDR3 extends over 14 amino acids. CDR3 loop: CASSLFRGSYEQFF. Here the CDR3 DNA reads TGTGCCAGCAGCCTATTTAGGGGGTCGTATGAGCAGTTCTTC.

This clonotype appeared a few times. The rearrangement uses TRBV25-1 and TRBJ2-2; D unresolved. Trimming took off 2 bases at V and 3 bases at J, with 10 bases between the two ends. The CDR3 totals 15 residues. The V gene's germline CDR1 is MGHDK and CDR2 SYGVNS. DNA of the CDR3: TGTGCCAGCAGTGAACAGAGGTACGACACCGGGGAGCTGTTTTTT. Translated, it gives CASSEQRYDTGELFF.

In this sample, this clonotype turned up a few times. This chain links TRBV5-1 with TRBJ1-1; D is undetermined. CDR1 is SGHRS, CDR2 YFSETQ, per germline. V shed 0 bases and J shed 6 bases, with 9 bases lying between them. The CDR3 consists of 13 residues. CDR3 protein: CASSLGRGPEAFF. Written as DNA, the CDR3 is TGCGCCAGCAGCTTGGGTCGAGGGCCTGAAGCTTTCTTT.

This clonotype occurred many times. The chain links TRBV19 to TRBJ1-1; D is possibly TRBD1 (5 bases). The CDR3 is 12 amino acids. In germline, CDR1 is LNHDA, CDR2 SQIVND (reference sequence). Trimming took 6 bases from V and 10 from J, leaving 15 bases between them. The CDR3 DNA reads as TGTGCCAGTAGGAGCCCCGGGGGAAGAGCTTTCTTT. Translation gives CASRSPGGRAFF.

This clonotype was seen at least ten times. This sequence joins TRBV27 and TRBJ1-1; 9 bases align to TRBD1. Germline V gene lookup returns CDR1 MNHEY and CDR2 SMNVEV (reference sequence). The CDR3 runs to 17 residues. V lost 1 base, J lost 6 bases, and 12 bases stayed unmatched. The CDR3 DNA follows: TGTGCCAGCAGTTTATTGCCGGGACAGGGTTTAGGCGCTGAAGCTTTCTTT. As protein: CASSLLPGQGLGAEAFF.

The rearrangement uses TRBV7-2 and TRBJ1-1; D uncertain. Germline assignment: CDR1 SGHTA and CDR2 FQGNSA. The CDR3 is 14 residues long. V lost 1 base and J 5 bases, leaving 11 bases between the germline ends. CDR3: CASSLGRSSTEAFF. The CDR3 nucleotides read TGTGCCAGCAGCTTAGGCAGGAGTAGTACTGAAGCTTTCTTT.

There are a few counts of this clonotype. This chain connects TRBV6-2 or TRBV6-3 to TRBJ2-3, with 9 positions matching TRBD2. V was clipped by 7 bases and J by 2 bases; unmatched bases: 16. The germline V gene has CDR1 MNHEY and CDR2 SVGEGT. The CDR3 spans 18 residues. The CDR3 DNA sequence: TGTGCCAGCACCTCCCCAATAGCGGGGGTATCGGACACAGATACGCAGTATTTT. Translating gives CASTSPIAGVSDTDTQYF.

This clonotype was observed at least ten times. The chain joins TRBV18 to TRBJ1-4; 7 bases agree with TRBD1. The V gene's germline CDR1 is KGHSH and CDR2 LQKENI. CDR3 size: 15 residues. J gave up 3 bases and V 3 bases, and 4 bases lay outside the gene matches. DNA for the CDR3: TGTGCCAGCTCACCGAACCAGGGGGCTAATGAAAAACTGTTTTTT. This translates into CASSPNQGANEKLFF.

The sample holds a few counts of this clonotype. The V and J genes are TRBV30 and TRBJ1-2; D possibly corresponds to TRBD1 (6 bases). CDR3 length: 13 residues. Germline V lookup: CDR1 GTSNPN, CDR2 SVGIG (reference sequence). Trimming pared 0 bases from V and 8 bases from J, leaving 13 bases between. CDR3 sequence: CAWSVQGLDGYTF. The DNA for the CDR3 is TGTGCCTGGAGTGTACAGGGACTTGACGGCTACACCTTC.

This clonotype was counted many times. V and J are TRBV27 and TRBJ2-7; D is possibly TRBD1 (5 bases). The CDR3 covers 13 residues. The V gene's germline CDR1 is MNHEY and CDR2 SMNVEV (reference sequence). Trimming took off 5 bases at V and 3 bases at J, with 11 bases between the two ends. CDR3 residues: CASSVKGNYEQYF. The CDR3 DNA is TGTGCCAGCAGTGTTAAGGGGAACTACGAGCAGTACTTC.

The sample holds many counts of this clonotype. V and J are TRBV5-6 and TRBJ1-4; 7 positions agree with TRBD1. The ends lost 5 bases at V and 8 bases at J; junction bases unmatched: 9. This CDR3 contains 14 residues. Germline assignment: CDR1 SGHDT and CDR2 YYEEEE. Written as DNA, the CDR3 is TGTGCCAGCAGTCAGGGGGGCGGAGCCGAAAAACTGTTTTTT. Translating gives CASSQGGGAEKLFF.

The rearrangement joins TRBV6-1 to TRBJ2-3; no clear D gene. CDR3 length equals 16 residues. With 2 bases removed from V and 3 bases from J, the gap between germline ends came to 15 bases. Germline-derived CDR1 and CDR2 are MNHNS and SASEGT. In nucleotides, the CDR3 is TGTGCCAGCAGTGAACTCGACCCCAGTAGGACAGATACGCAGTATTTT. Translated, it gives CASSELDPSRTDTQYF.

This clonotype was picked up many times. This chain connects TRBV4-2 to TRBJ2-1; 7 bases line up with TRBD2. V lost 3 bases and J lost 7; bases outside the gene matches: 3. The CDR3 is 13 residues long. The germline V gene has CDR1 LGHNA and CDR2 YNFKEQ. CDR3 nucleotides: TGTGCCAGCAGCCACGCGGGAGCGAATGAGCAGTTCTTC. This encodes CASSHAGANEQFF.

This clonotype was seen ten or more times. This sequence joins TRBV15 and TRBJ2-5; D is perhaps TRBD1 (6 bases). This CDR3 contains 16 residues. The germline V and J ends were trimmed by 4 bases and 0 bases, with 15 bases remaining between them. Germline lookup yields CDR1 LNHNV and CDR2 YYDKDF (reference sequence). The CDR3 loop is CATSTRTGTHQETQYF. As DNA, the CDR3 is TGTGCCACCAGCACTCGCACCGGGACACACCAAGAGACCCAGTACTTC.

This chain links TRBV30 with TRBJ1-2; weak D call: TRBD1 (5 bases). The germline V and J ends were trimmed by 1 base and 6 bases, with 21 bases remaining between them. Germline lookup yields CDR1 GTSNPN and CDR2 SVGIG (reference sequence). The CDR3 extends over 16 amino acids. CDR3 protein: CAWSETFGGRSDGYTF. Here the CDR3 DNA reads TGTGCCTGGAGTGAGACCTTCGGGGGAAGAAGTGATGGCTACACCTTC.

This clonotype was counted at least ten times. The chain has TRBV2 and TRBJ1-2; possibly TRBD1 for D (5 bases). The V and J ends lost 4 bases and 5 bases respectively, with 8 bases between them. The CDR3 length is 12 residues. Germline V gene sequence: CDR1 SNHLY, CDR2 FYNNEI. Written as DNA, the CDR3 is TGTGCCAGCAGTGGGCAGGGATATGGCTACACCTTC. It is translated as CASSGQGYGYTF.